These T cell receptor beta chains were read from a single sample in a study of beta chain features in type 1 diabetes. Repertoires were generated with immunoSEQ multiplex PCR, while TCRdb's copy carries only in-frame clones and drops some. The sample contains hundreds of thousands of clones, around 15% of which appear only once. Material: naive CD4+ T cells from blood. The receptors were gathered from a man aged 18 to 29 with type 1 diabetes. Each CDR3 is given with its conserved first and last residue. A D gene is named only where the DNA matches it firmly. Size is stated for part of the rows, as once, few or many counts, or as a class when the clone is expanded.

clone_size j_call v_call d_call cdr3_nt cdr3_aa
. TRBJ1-5 TRBV7-3 TRBD1 TGTGCCAGCAGCCCCCGAAGGACAGGTAGCAATCAGCCCCAGCATTTT CASSPRRTGSNQPQHF
few TRBJ1-1 TRBV20-1 . TGCAGTGCTCCATCGGGTCTACTAGCTTTCTTT CSAPSGLLAFF
. TRBJ1-3 TRBV30 . TGTGCCTGGAGTCCGGGGTTCTCTGGAAACACCATATATTTT CAWSPGFSGNTIYF
few TRBJ2-1 TRBV6-5 TRBD2 TGTGCCAGCACCTTCGGGGGGAGCTCCTACAATGAGCAGTTCTTC CASTFGGSSYNEQFF
. TRBJ1-2 TRBV18 . TGTGCCAGCTCACCAGGGGGCAACTATGGCTACACCTTC CASSPGGNYGYTF
few TRBJ2-4 TRBV18 . TGTGCCAGCTCACCAGACAGCGGAGCCAAAAACATTCAGTACTTC CASSPDSGAKNIQYF
few TRBJ2-2 TRBV11-2 TRBD2 TGTGCCAGCAGCTTTAGGGAGGGCCGAAGGAGAACCGGGGAGCTGTTTTTT CASSFREGRRRTGELFF
many TRBJ2-3 TRBV11-2 . TGTGCCAGCAGCTTATTCTTGGAGGATACGCAGTATTTT CASSLFLEDTQYF
. TRBJ2-7 TRBV4-2 TRBD1 TGTGCCAGCAGCCATCAGGGGGCCTACGAGCAGTACTTC CASSHQGAYEQYF
. TRBJ2-3 TRBV5-8 TRBD2 TGTGCCAGCAGCTTGTCTACGACTAGCGGCACAGATACGCAGTATTTT CASSLSTTSGTDTQYF
few TRBJ2-1 TRBV14 . TGTGCCAGCAGCCAAATCAAGGGGACGAGCTCCTACAATGAGCAGTTCTTC CASSQIKGTSSYNEQFF
. TRBJ2-7 TRBV30 . TGTGCCTGGAGCGTTACAGGGAGTAAGTTCCACGAGCAGTACTTC CAWSVTGSKFHEQYF
few TRBJ2-5 TRBV5-8 TRBD1 TGTGCCAGCAGCTTATTGGGACAGGGGAATCTCGAGACCCAGTACTTC CASSLLGQGNLETQYF
few TRBJ1-4 TRBV7-9 TRBD1 TGTGCCAGCAGCTTCGGACAGGGGGATAATGAAAAACTGTTTTTT CASSFGQGDNEKLFF